This paragraph covers one T cell receptor beta chain sequence. Its specificity is unknown. The CDR3 has 14 amino acids. The J segment lost 6 bases and the V segment lost 6 bases, leaving 4 bases of the junction unmatched. CDR1 and CDR2 (germline): MDHEN, SYDVKM. The data originate from a study of beta chain features in type 1 diabetes. Whole-study context: All of the samples together had 107,917,701 sorted cells examined. The study's findings and limits: Cells carrying high TCR expression could end up over-represented when cDNA is sequenced.

The study reverse transcribed the entire isolated RNA, so it sequenced expressed TCRB transcripts. TCRdb's table, derived via immunoSEQ multiplex PCR, lists solely in-frame clones and lacks some. The table includes 680,000 or so clones, about a sixth detected once. The gene calls are TRBV28 and TRBJ2-2; 10 nucleotides align to TRBD2. This sequence originates from a man aged 18 to 29 in good health. Sequenced input: naive CD4+ T cells from blood. In nucleotides, the CDR3 is TGTGCCAGCAGAGCGGGAGGGCCCCCCGGGGAGCTGTTTTTT. It yields the protein CASRAGGPPGELFF.